The present TCR beta chain was sequenced within a study of blood T cell repertoires in COVID-19. Remarks on this clone: This sample also contains other DNA sequences that code for the same CDR3.

Generated by immunoSEQ multiplex PCR, the TCRdb table keeps only in-frame clones and is missing some. Seen here are roughly 260,000 clones, more than 85% observed once, and the top ten hold approximately 2.5%. Germline V CDR1 and CDR2: SGHNT, YYREEE (reference sequence). CDR3 length equals 15 residues. V trimming: 2 bases; J trimming: 1 base; junction bases outside the gene matches: 4. The clonotype originates from a person under 30 with COVID-19, enrolled during active disease. The chain is built from TRBV5-4 and TRBJ2-3; 7 nucleotides line up with TRBD1. What was sequenced was peripheral blood. This CDR3 reads CASSLVDRGTDTQYF. The CDR3 DNA reads TGTGCCAGCAGCTTAGTCGACAGGGGCACAGATACGCAGTATTTT.